This T cell receptor beta chain was found in a study of blood T cell repertoires in COVID-19. Study-level background: Material from acute and convalescent COVID-19 was sourced from the United States, Italy and Spain. T cells, B-cell-depleted T cells, or PBMCs provided the cDNA or gDNA that served as material.

Per the germline V gene, CDR1 is MNHEY and CDR2 is SVGAGI. Trimming pared 0 bases from V and 12 bases from J, leaving 14 bases between. CDR3 length: 14 residues. How the authors handled the data: Nucleated cell counts were estimated from reference gene primer amplification. Using immunoSEQ multiplex PCR, the repertoire was profiled, and TCRdb retains in-frame clones only, with some absent. Clone size and the V and J calls come from that table; the DNA yielded D and trimming. The table shows about 45,000 clones, with about 80% occurring only once. The sequence derives from a human donor in a cohort sampled during active COVID-19. Sequencing was carried out using peripheral blood. The chain combines TRBV6-5 with TRBJ1-4; D might be TRBD1 (5 bases). This chain's CDR3 is CASSYSQGRFELFF. The CDR3 nucleotides are TGTGCCAGCAGTTACTCGCAGGGCCGGTTTGAACTGTTTTTT.